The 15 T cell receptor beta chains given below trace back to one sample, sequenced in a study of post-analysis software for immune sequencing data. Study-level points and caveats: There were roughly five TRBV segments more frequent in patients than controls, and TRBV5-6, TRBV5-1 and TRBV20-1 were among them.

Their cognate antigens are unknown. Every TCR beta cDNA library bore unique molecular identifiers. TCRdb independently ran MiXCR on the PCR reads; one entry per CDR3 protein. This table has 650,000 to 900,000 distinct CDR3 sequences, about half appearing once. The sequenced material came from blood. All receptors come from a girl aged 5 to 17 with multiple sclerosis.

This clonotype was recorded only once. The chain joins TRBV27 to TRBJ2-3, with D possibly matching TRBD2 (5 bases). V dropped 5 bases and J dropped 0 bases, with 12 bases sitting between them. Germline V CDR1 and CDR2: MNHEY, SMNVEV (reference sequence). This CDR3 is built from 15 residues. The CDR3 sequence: CASSPLQRSTDTQYF. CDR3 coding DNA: TGTGCCAGCAGTCCCCTCCAGCGGAGCACAGATACGCAGTATTTT.

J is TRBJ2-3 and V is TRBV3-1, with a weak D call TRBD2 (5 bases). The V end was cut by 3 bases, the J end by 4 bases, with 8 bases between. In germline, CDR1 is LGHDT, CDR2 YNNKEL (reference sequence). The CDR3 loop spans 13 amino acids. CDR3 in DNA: TGTGCCAGCAGCCAGGTGGAGGCAGATACGCAGTATTTT. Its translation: CASSQVEADTQYF.

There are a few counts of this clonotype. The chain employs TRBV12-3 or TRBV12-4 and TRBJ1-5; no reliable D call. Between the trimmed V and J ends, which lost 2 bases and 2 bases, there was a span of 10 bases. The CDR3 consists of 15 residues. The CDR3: CASSLLGTGNQPQHF. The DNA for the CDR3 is TGTGCCAGCAGTTTATTAGGCACAGGCAATCAGCCCCAGCATTTT.

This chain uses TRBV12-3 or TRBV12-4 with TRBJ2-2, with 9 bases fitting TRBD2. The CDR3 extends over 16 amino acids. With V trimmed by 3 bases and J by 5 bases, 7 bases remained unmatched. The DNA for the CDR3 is TGTGCCAGCAGTTTCTTTAGCGGGAGTTATACCGGGGAGCTGTTTTTT. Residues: CASSFFSGSYTGELFF.

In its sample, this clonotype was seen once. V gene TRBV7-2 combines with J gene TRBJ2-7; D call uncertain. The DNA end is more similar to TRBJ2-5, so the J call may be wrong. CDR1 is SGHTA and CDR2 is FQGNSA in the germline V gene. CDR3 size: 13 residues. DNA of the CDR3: TGTGCCAGCATCTTTGGGTTACGGGAGACCCAGTACTTC. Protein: CASIFGLRETQYF.

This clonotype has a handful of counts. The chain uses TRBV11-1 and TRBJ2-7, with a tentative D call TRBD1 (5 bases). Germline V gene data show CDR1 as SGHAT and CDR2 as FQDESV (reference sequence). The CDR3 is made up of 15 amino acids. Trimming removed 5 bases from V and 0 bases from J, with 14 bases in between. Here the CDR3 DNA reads TGTGCCAGCAGCGCATCACAGGTTTCCTCCTACGAGCAGTACTTC. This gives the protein CASSASQVSSYEQYF. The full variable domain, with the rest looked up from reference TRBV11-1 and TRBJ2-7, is EAEVAQSPRYKITEKSQAVAFWCDPISGHATLYWYRQILGQGPELLVQFQDESVVDDSQLPKDRFSAERLKGVDSTLKIQPAELGDSAMYLCASSASQVSSYEQYFGPGTRLTVT.

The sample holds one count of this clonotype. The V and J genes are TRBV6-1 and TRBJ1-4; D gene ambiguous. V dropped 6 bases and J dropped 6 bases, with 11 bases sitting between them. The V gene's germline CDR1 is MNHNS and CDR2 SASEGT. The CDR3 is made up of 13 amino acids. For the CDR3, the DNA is TGTGCCAGCAGGCCGGGGTTATATGAAAAACTGTTTTTT. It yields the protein CASRPGLYEKLFF.

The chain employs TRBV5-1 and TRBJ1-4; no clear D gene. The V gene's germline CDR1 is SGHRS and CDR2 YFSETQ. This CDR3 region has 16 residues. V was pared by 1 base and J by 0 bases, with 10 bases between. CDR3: CASSLLGSSTNEKLFF. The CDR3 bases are TGCGCCAGCAGCTTGTTGGGGTCATCAACTAATGAAAAACTGTTTTTT.

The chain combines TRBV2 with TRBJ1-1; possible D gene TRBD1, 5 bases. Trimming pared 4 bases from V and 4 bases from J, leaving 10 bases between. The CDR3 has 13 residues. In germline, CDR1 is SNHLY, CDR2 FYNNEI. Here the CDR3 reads CASSGLGATEAFF. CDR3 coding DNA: TGTGCCAGCAGTGGCCTAGGGGCCACTGAAGCTTTCTTT.

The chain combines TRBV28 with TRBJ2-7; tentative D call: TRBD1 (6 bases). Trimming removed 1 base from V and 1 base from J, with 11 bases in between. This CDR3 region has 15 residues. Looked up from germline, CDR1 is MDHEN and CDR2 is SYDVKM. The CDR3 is CASSLSGAGSYEQYF. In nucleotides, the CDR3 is TGTGCCAGCAGTTTATCAGGGGCTGGTTCCTACGAGCAGTACTTC.

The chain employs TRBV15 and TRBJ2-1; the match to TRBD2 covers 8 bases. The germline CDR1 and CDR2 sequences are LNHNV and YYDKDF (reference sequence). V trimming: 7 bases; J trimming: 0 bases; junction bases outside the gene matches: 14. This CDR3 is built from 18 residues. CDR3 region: CATTAGVGAAGSYNEQFF. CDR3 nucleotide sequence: TGTGCCACCACAGCGGGGGTGGGGGCAGCCGGCTCCTACAATGAGCAGTTCTTC.

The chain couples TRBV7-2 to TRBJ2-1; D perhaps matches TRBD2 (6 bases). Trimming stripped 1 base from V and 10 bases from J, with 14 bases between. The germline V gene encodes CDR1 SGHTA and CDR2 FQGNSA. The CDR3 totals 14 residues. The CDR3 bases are TGTGCCAGCAGCTTAGGGGGGAGCGGGCGAGAGCAGTTCTTC. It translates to CASSLGGSGREQFF.

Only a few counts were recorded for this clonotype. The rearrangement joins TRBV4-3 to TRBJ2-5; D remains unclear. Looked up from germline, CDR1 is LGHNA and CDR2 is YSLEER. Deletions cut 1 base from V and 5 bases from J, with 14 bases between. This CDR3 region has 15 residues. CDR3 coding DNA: TGCGCCAGCAGCCAAGGGCCGGCCTCCGGCGAGACCCAGTACTTC. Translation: CASSQGPASGETQYF.

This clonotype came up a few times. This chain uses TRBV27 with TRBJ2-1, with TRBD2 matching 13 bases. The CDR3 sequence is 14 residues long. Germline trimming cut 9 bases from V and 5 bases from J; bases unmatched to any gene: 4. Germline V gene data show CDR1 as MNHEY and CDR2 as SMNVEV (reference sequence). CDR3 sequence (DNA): TGTGCCAGTACGGGACTAGCGGGGAACAATGAGCAGTTCTTC. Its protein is CASTGLAGNNEQFF.

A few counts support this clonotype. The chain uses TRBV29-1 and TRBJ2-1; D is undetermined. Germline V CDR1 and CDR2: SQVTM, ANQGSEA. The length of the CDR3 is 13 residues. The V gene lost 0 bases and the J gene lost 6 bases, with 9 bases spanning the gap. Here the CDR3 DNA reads TGCAGCGTTGAAGATCCGTTTCCCAATGAGCAGTTCTTC. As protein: CSVEDPFPNEQFF.